Each of the 28 T cell receptor beta chains below was sequenced from the same sample in a study of blood T cell repertoires in COVID-19. Here immunoSEQ multiplex PCR was the method, and the copy in TCRdb shows in-frame clones only, minus some. Of 240,000 or so clones in the sample, roughly 86% are singletons; the top ten hold approximately 6.8%. Specimen: peripheral blood. These receptors all come from a woman between 65 and 79 years old with active or convalescent COVID-19.

The J gene is TRBJ2-7, the V gene TRBV18; TRBD1 matches at 7 bases. The V segment lost 5 bases and the J segment 5 bases; nucleotides outside the gene matches: 12. CDR3 length equals 15 residues. Germline V gene sequence: CDR1 KGHSH, CDR2 LQKENI. CDR3 protein: CASSTKRQGDHEQYF. In DNA form, the CDR3 reads TGTGCCAGCTCAACGAAACGACAGGGAGATCACGAGCAGTACTTC.

The chain employs TRBV3-1 (or the pseudogene TRBV3-2) and TRBJ2-1, with a tentative D call TRBD1 (7 bases). There are 16 residues in the CDR3. Trimming cost V 5 bases and J 6 bases, with 20 bases left between them. CDR1 and CDR2 (germline): LGHDT, YNNKEL (reference sequence). CDR3 region: CASSSSRAGGSNEQFF. The CDR3 DNA is TGTGCCAGCAGCTCCAGCCGGGCAGGGGGGAGCAATGAGCAGTTCTTC.

This rearrangement joins TRBV6-4 to TRBJ1-1; D is ambiguous. Trimming removed 8 bases from V and 1 base from J, with 11 bases in between. The length of the CDR3 is 13 residues. The germline CDR1 and CDR2 sequences are MRHNA and SNTAGT. CDR3 loop: CASAAQQNTEAFF. For the CDR3, the DNA is TGTGCCAGCGCGGCGCAGCAGAACACTGAAGCTTTCTTT.

This clone was observed once. The chain employs TRBV7-2 and TRBJ2-1; weak D call: TRBD2 (5 bases). V lost 5 bases and J lost 4, with 15 bases in between. Germline CDR1 and CDR2: SGHTA and FQGNSA. There are 15 residues in the CDR3. This CDR3 reads CASSPQDSGYNEQFF. CDR3 bases: TGTGCCAGCAGCCCCCAGGATTCGGGGTACAATGAGCAGTTCTTC.

The gene calls are TRBV3-1 (or the pseudogene TRBV3-2) and TRBJ2-7; TRBD2 might be the D (5 bases). The V end lost 2 bases, the J end lost 6 bases, and 11 bases lay between the germline ends. CDR1 LGHDT and CDR2 YNNKEL come from the germline V gene (reference sequence). This CDR3 has 13 residues. Here the CDR3 DNA reads TGTGCCAGCAGCCAACCCGGTGGAGGCGAGCAGTACTTC. This codes for CASSQPGGGEQYF.

The rearrangement uses TRBV7-8 and TRBJ1-1; D remains ambiguous. Looked up from germline, CDR1 is SGHVS and CDR2 is FQNEAQ. V gave up 7 bases and J gave up 5 bases, with 14 bases separating them. This CDR3 has 13 residues. The CDR3 protein is CASNPGGGTEAFF. The CDR3 nucleotides are TGTGCCAGCAATCCGGGAGGAGGGACTGAAGCTTTCTTT. The whole variable domain, remainder taken from reference TRBV7-8 and TRBJ1-1, is GAGVSQSPRYKVAKRGQDVALRCDPISGHVSLFWYQQALGQGPEFLTYFQNEAQLDKSGLPSDRFFAERPEGSVSTLKIQRTQQEDSAVYLCASNPGGGTEAFFGQGTRLTVV.

The chain's CDR3 is CASSLGAGALNEQFF. Here the CDR3 DNA reads TGTGCCAGCAGCTTAGGAGCGGGGGCCTTAAATGAGCAGTTCTTC. The genes are TRBV7-2 and TRBJ2-1, with TRBD2 identical over 8 bases. The V segment lost 1 base and the J segment 7 bases; nucleotides outside the gene matches: 6. The CDR3 is 15 amino acids. Per germline, CDR1 SGHTA and CDR2 FQGNSA. The variable domain in full, completed from reference TRBV7-2 and TRBJ2-1, reads GAGVSQSPSNKVTEKGKDVELRCDPISGHTALYWYRQSLGQGLEFLIYFQGNSAPDKSGLPSDRFSAERTGGSVSTLTIQRTQQEDSAVYLCASSLGAGALNEQFFGPGTRLTVL.

This rearrangement joins TRBV4-2 to TRBJ1-5, with TRBD1 as a possible D gene (5 bases). V lost 1 base, J lost 5 bases, and 12 bases lay in between. CDR1 and CDR2 (germline): LGHNA, YNFKEQ. The CDR3 runs to 15 residues. The CDR3 is CASSQVQAQDQPQHF. The CDR3 DNA is TGTGCCAGCAGCCAAGTACAGGCTCAGGATCAGCCCCAGCATTTT.

The chain combines TRBV7-2 with TRBJ2-7; 8 bases match TRBD2. The length of the CDR3 is 15 residues. Germline V gene data show CDR1 as SGHTA and CDR2 as FQGNSA. Trimming cost V 4 bases and J 3 bases; bases outside gene matches: 8. CDR3 region: CASSSGGLKGYEQYF. CDR3 nucleotides: TGTGCCAGCAGCTCGGGAGGGTTGAAGGGCTACGAGCAGTACTTC.

This chain joins TRBV7-9 and TRBJ2-2; D gene unclear. V shed 5 bases and J shed 6 bases, with 7 bases lying between them. The CDR3 consists of 12 residues. Germline V gene data show CDR1 as SEHNR and CDR2 as FQNEAQ (reference sequence). CDR3 sequence (DNA): TGTGCCAGCAGCCTGCAGTCCGGGGAGCTGTTTTTT. This gives the protein CASSLQSGELFF. The variable domain in full, with the rest retrieved from reference TRBV7-9 and TRBJ2-2, is DTGVSQNPRHKITKRGQNVTFRCDPISEHNRLYWYRQTLGQGPEFLTYFQNEAQLEKSRLLSDRFSAERPKGSFSTLEIQRTEQGDSAMYLCASSLQSGELFFGEGSRLTVL.

The chain employs TRBV14 and TRBJ2-5; D gene uncertain. The CDR3 sequence is 12 residues long. V shed 2 bases and J shed 5 bases, with 6 bases lying between them. Germline CDR1 reads SGHDN; CDR2 reads FVKESK. As DNA, the CDR3 is TGTGCCAGCAGCCAATCCGTGGAGACCCAGTACTTC. It translates to CASSQSVETQYF. The variable domain in full, completed from reference TRBV14 and TRBJ2-5, reads EAGVTQFPSHSVIEKGQTVTLRCDPISGHDNLYWYRRVMGKEIKFLLHFVKESKQDESGMPNNRFLAERTGGTYSTLKVQPAELEDSGVYFCASSQSVETQYFGPGTRLLVL.

The chain has TRBV5-1 and TRBJ2-2, with D perhaps matching TRBD1 (8 bases). This CDR3 contains 16 residues. Trimming shortened V by 6 bases and J by 3 bases, and 18 bases separated the two germline ends. The germline CDR1 and CDR2 sequences are SGHRS and YFSETQ. The DNA of the CDR3 is TGCGCCAGCAAGCTCCAGGGGGCGGGGGACACCGGGGAGCTGTTTTTT. Translated, it gives CASKLQGAGDTGELFF. The whole variable domain, remainder taken from reference TRBV5-1 and TRBJ2-2, is KAGVTQTPRYLIKTRGQQVTLSCSPISGHRSVSWYQQTPGQGLQFLFEYFSETQRNKGNFPGRFSGRQFSNSRSEMNVSTLELGDSALYLCASKLQGAGDTGELFFGEGSRLTVL.

The rearrangement links TRBV5-6 to TRBJ1-1; possible D gene TRBD1, 5 bases. The CDR3 covers 15 residues. Germline V gives CDR1 SGHDT, CDR2 YYEEEE. The V end was cut by 7 bases, the J end by 0 bases, with 16 bases between. The CDR3, as DNA: TGTGCCAGCTCAGGGTATCTCTATATGAACACTGAAGCTTTCTTT. Protein sequence: CASSGYLYMNTEAFF.

This chain connects TRBV7-3 to TRBJ1-6; D is possibly TRBD1 (6 bases). CDR3 size: 15 residues. Trimming removed 4 bases from V and 8 bases from J, with 15 bases in between. Germline CDR1 reads SGHTA; CDR2 reads FQGTGA. CDR3 DNA: TGTGCCAGCAGCTCCCGGGGGGCCCCGCATTCACCCCTCCACTTT. Encoded protein: CASSSRGAPHSPLHF.

This clone was counted once. The rearrangement uses TRBV19 and TRBJ1-2, with unresolved D. Germline CDR1 is LNHDA and CDR2 is SQIVND (reference sequence). The CDR3 consists of 17 residues. The V end was cut by 8 bases, the J end by 8 bases, with 30 bases between. CDR3 residues: CASLMFKGGGSVGGYTF. The CDR3 coding sequence is TGTGCCAGTCTGATGTTTAAGGGAGGCGGATCGGTAGGCGGCTACACCTTC.

The rearrangement links TRBV7-2 to TRBJ1-3; a possible D gene is TRBD1 (6 bases). The V gene's germline CDR1 is SGHTA and CDR2 FQGNSA. V lost 4 bases to trimming and J lost 2 bases, with 9 bases between them. This CDR3 has 14 residues. The CDR3 DNA sequence: TGTGCCAGCAGCTCCACAGGGCCTGGAAACACCATATATTTT. The encoded protein is CASSSTGPGNTIYF.

The CDR3 DNA follows: TGTGCCAGCAGAATACAGGCGAACACTGAAGCTTTCTTT. Its protein product is CASRIQANTEAFF. The chain combines TRBV12-3 or TRBV12-4 with TRBJ1-1, with D possibly being TRBD1 (5 bases). The CDR3 covers 13 residues. V lost 6 bases and J 1 base, leaving 9 bases between the germline ends.

This chain uses TRBV2 with TRBJ1-5; weak D call: TRBD1 (5 bases). CDR1 and CDR2 (germline): SNHLY, FYNNEI. The CDR3 covers 14 residues. Trimming left V 4 bases short and J 5 bases short, with 12 bases between. The CDR3 region is CASSVGQTYQPQHF. As DNA, the CDR3 is TGTGCCAGCAGTGTTGGACAAACTTATCAGCCCCAGCATTTT.

The chain has TRBV5-1 and TRBJ2-2, with TRBD1 identical over 7 bases. Germline V lookup: CDR1 SGHRS, CDR2 YFSETQ. The CDR3 extends over 17 amino acids. Trimming at V came to 2 bases and at J to 6 bases, leaving 13 bases not matched to a gene. CDR3 sequence: CASSLTFRQGTAGELFF. The DNA of the CDR3 is TGCGCCAGCAGCTTAACGTTTCGACAGGGTACGGCCGGGGAGCTGTTTTTT.

The V call is TRBV10-2, the J call TRBJ2-7, with 7 bases lining up with TRBD1. The germline V gene encodes CDR1 WSHSY and CDR2 SAAADI. Losses at the gene ends were 8 bases for V and 5 bases for J; bases not matched to a gene: 6. The CDR3 runs to 12 residues. The CDR3: CASFDRANEQYF. CDR3 in DNA: TGCGCCAGCTTCGACAGGGCGAACGAGCAGTACTTC.

The chain links TRBV7-9 to TRBJ1-4; D remains ambiguous. CDR3 length: 14 residues. Germline V gene lookup returns CDR1 SEHNR and CDR2 FQNEAQ (reference sequence). The V end lost 2 bases, the J end lost 2 bases, and 6 bases lay between the germline ends. CDR3 loop: CASSLTQTNEKLFF. Written as DNA, the CDR3 is TGTGCCAGCAGCTTAACACAGACTAATGAAAAACTGTTTTTT.

The rearrangement joins TRBV15 to TRBJ1-4; 7 nucleotides align to TRBD1. This CDR3 is built from 19 residues. Unmatched junction bases numbered 15, after V lost 2 bases and J lost 3 bases. Germline-derived CDR1 and CDR2 are LNHNV and YYDKDF (reference sequence). This CDR3 reads CATSRPPGTEKGANEKLFF. CDR3 nucleotides: TGTGCCACCAGCAGACCTCCGGGGACAGAGAAAGGGGCTAATGAAAAACTGTTTTTT.

The rearrangement joins TRBV3-1 (or the pseudogene TRBV3-2) to TRBJ1-5, with D maybe TRBD1 (5 bases). The CDR3 contains 15 residues. The germline gives CDR1 LGHDT, CDR2 YNNKEL (reference sequence). Trimming stripped 2 bases from V and 6 bases from J, with 14 bases between. Here the CDR3 reads CASSQHAGSGQPQHF. The CDR3 coding sequence is TGTGCCAGCAGCCAACATGCAGGGTCTGGTCAGCCCCAGCATTTT.

The sample holds one count of this clone. The chain couples TRBV7-9 to TRBJ2-1; a weak D match, TRBD1 (5 bases). The CDR3 has 15 amino acids. Deletions cut 2 bases from V and 6 bases from J, with 14 bases between. The germline V gene encodes CDR1 SEHNR and CDR2 FQNEAQ (reference sequence). The CDR3 protein is CASSLLGGRGNEQFF. CDR3 bases: TGTGCCAGCAGCTTACTGGGTGGTAGGGGCAATGAGCAGTTCTTC.

This CDR3 is CASSGRRGGIKTEAFF. The DNA of the CDR3 is TGTGCCAGTAGTGGCCGACGGGGTGGGATCAAGACTGAAGCTTTCTTT. The chain links TRBV19 to TRBJ1-1; D uncertain. Germline assignment: CDR1 LNHDA and CDR2 SQIVND (reference sequence). V lost 5 bases and J lost 5, with 21 bases in between. The CDR3 runs to 16 residues.

The V call is TRBV5-5, the J call TRBJ2-7; TRBD1 aligns across 7 bases. Germline V gene data show CDR1 as SGHKS and CDR2 as YYEKEE (reference sequence). V shed 0 bases, J shed 2 bases, and the junction held 8 bases outside the gene matches. CDR3 length equals 16 residues. The CDR3 sequence is CASSLAVGQLTYEQYF. CDR3 in DNA: TGTGCCAGCAGCTTGGCGGTGGGACAGCTTACCTACGAGCAGTACTTC.

Only one count was recorded for this clone. The gene calls are TRBV5-4 and TRBJ2-2; D is possibly TRBD2 (5 bases). CDR1 and CDR2 from the germline V gene are SGHNT and YYREEE (reference sequence). V lost 0 bases and J lost 3, with 12 bases in between. The CDR3 has 16 amino acids. For the CDR3, the DNA is TGTGCCAGCAGCTTGGTGAACCGGGATCACACCGGGGAGCTGTTTTTT. Residues: CASSLVNRDHTGELFF.

This chain uses TRBV29-1 with TRBJ1-2; D possibly corresponds to TRBD1 (6 bases). Germline assignment: CDR1 SQVTM and CDR2 ANQGSEA. Trimming pared 2 bases from V and 14 bases from J, leaving 12 bases between. This CDR3 spans 10 amino acids. CDR3 sequence reads: CSVEQGISTF. The CDR3 region has the DNA TGCAGCGTTGAACAGGGGATAAGTACCTTC.